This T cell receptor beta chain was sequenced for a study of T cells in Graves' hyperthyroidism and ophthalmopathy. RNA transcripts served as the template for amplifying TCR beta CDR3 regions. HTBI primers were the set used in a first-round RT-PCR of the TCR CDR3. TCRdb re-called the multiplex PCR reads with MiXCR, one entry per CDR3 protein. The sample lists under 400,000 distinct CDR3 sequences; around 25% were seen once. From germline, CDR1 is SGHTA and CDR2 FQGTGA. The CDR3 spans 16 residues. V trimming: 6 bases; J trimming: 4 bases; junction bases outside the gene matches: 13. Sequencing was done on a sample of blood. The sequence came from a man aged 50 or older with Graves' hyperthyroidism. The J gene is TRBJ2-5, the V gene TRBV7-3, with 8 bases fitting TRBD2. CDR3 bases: TGTGCCAGCAGTGAGAATTCGGCGGGAGGAGGAGAGACCCAGTACTTC. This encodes CASSENSAGGGETQYF.